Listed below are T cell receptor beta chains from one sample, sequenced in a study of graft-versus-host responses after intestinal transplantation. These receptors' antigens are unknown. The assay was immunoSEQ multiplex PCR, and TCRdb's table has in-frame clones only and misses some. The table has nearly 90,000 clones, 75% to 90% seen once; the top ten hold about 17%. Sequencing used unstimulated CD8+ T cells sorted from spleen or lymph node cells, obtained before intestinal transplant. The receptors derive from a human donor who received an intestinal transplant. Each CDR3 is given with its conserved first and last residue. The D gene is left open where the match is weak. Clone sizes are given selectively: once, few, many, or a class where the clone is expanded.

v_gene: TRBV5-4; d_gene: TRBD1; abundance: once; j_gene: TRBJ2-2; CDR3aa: CASSLGRGLITGELFF; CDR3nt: TGTGCCAGCAGCTTGGGCAGGGGGCTGATCACCGGGGAGCTGTTTTTT
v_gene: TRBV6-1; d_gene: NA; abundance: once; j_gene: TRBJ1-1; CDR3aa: CASKGEMNTEAFF; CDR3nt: TGTGCCAGCAAAGGGGAAATGAACACTGAAGCTTTCTTT
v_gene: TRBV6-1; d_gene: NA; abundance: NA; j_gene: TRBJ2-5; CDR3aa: CASSEELTQETQYF; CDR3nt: TGTGCCAGCAGTGAAGAGCTAACACAAGAGACCCAGTACTTC
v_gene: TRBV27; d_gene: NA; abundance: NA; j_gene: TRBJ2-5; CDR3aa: CASSLVGETETQYF; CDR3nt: TGTGCCAGCAGTTTAGTGGGGGAGACGGAGACCCAGTACTTC
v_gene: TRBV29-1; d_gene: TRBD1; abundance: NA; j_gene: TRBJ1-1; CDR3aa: CSATTGTGTEAFF; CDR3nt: TGCAGCGCTACTACAGGGACAGGCACTGAAGCTTTCTTT
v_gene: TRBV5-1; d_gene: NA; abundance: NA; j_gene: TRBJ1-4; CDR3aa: CASSLVAGNEKLFF; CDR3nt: TGCGCCAGCAGCTTGGTAGCTGGAAATGAAAAACTGTTTTTT
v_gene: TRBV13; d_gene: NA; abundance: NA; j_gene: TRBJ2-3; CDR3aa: CASSWGVLGTDTQYF; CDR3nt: TGTGCCAGCTCATGGGGGGTTCTAGGCACAGATACGCAGTATTTT
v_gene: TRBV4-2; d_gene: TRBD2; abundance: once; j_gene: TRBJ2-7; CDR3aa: CASSQEAGDEQYF; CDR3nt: TGTGCCAGCAGCCAGGAAGCGGGAGACGAGCAGTACTTC
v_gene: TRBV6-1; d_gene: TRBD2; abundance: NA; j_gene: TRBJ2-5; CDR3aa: CASSITSGRGETQYF; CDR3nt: TGTGCCAGCAGTATCACTAGCGGGAGAGGAGAGACCCAGTACTTC
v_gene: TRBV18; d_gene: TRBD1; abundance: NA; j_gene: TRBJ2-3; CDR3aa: CASSPPDPDRGRTDTQYF; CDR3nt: TGTGCCAGCTCACCTCCCGACCCGGACAGGGGCCGCACAGATACGCAGTATTTT
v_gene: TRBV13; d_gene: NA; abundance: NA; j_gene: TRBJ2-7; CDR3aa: CASSLQVEQYF; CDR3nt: TGTGCCAGCAGCTTACAGGTCGAGCAGTACTTC
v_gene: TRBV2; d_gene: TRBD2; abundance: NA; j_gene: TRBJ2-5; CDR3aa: CASIGPAGVKETQYF; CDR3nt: TGTGCCAGCATAGGCCCAGCGGGAGTCAAGGAGACCCAGTACTTC
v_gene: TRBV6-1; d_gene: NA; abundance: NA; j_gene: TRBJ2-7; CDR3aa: CASSDGMYYEQYF; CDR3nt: TGTGCCAGCAGTGACGGTATGTACTACGAGCAGTACTTC
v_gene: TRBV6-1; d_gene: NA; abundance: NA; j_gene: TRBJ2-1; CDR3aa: CATRDGGNEQFF; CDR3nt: TGTGCCACCAGAGATGGAGGCAATGAGCAGTTCTTC
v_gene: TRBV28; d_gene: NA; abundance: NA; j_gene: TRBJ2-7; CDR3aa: CASSFEAGSHEQYF; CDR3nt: TGTGCCAGCAGTTTCGAGGCAGGTTCCCACGAGCAGTACTTC
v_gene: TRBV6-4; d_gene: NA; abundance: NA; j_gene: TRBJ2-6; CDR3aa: CASSDRAGANVLTF; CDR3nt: TGTGCCAGCAGTGACAGGGCTGGGGCCAACGTCCTGACTTTC
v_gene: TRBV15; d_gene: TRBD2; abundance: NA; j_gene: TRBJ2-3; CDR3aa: CATSRGHSISGLAGDVDTQYF; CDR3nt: TGTGCCACCAGCAGAGGACACAGTATCTCGGGACTAGCGGGAGATGTGGATACGCAGTATTTT
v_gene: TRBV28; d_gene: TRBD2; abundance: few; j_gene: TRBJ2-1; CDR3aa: CASSFRLAGRGDEQFF; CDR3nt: TGTGCCAGCAGTTTTAGGCTAGCGGGAAGGGGGGATGAGCAGTTCTTC
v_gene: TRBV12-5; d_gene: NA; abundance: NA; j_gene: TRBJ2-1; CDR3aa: CASGPHPYYNEQFF; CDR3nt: TGTGCTAGTGGCCCTCACCCATACTACAATGAGCAGTTCTTC
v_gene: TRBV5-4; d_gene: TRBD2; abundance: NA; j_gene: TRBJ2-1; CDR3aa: CASSHPRGRVYNEQFF; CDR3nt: TGTGCCAGCAGCCACCCGCGCGGGAGAGTTTACAATGAGCAGTTCTTC
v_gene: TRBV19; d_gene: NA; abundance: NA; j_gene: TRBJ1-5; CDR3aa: CASSIDLANRQIQPQHF; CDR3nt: TGTGCCAGTAGTATAGATTTGGCGAATCGACAGATTCAGCCCCAGCATTTT
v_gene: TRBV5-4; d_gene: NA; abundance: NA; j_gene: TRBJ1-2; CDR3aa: CASSFVGDNYGYTF; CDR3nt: TGTGCCAGCAGCTTCGTCGGGGACAACTATGGCTACACCTTC
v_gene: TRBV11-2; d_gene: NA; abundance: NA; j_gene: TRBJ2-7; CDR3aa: CASSLDSELTYEQYF; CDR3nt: TGTGCCAGCAGCTTAGACAGCGAGTTAACCTACGAGCAGTACTTC
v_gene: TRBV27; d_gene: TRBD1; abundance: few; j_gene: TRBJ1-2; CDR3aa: CASSPTGGDYGYTF; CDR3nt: TGTGCCAGCAGTCCGACAGGGGGCGACTATGGCTACACCTTC
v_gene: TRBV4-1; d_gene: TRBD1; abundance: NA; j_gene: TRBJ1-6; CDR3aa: CASSQEGQYNSPLHF; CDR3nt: TGCGCCAGCAGCCAAGAGGGACAGTATAATTCACCCCTCCACTTT
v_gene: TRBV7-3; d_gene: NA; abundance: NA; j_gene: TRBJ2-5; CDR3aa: CASSSERLETQYF; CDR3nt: TGTGCCAGCAGCTCTGAGCGTTTAGAGACCCAGTACTTC
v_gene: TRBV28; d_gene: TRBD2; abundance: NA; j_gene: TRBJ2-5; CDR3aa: CASSLWPSGRKGETQYF; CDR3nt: TGTGCCAGCAGTTTATGGCCTAGCGGGAGGAAGGGTGAGACCCAGTACTTC
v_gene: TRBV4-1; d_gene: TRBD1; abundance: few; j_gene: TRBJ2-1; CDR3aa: CASSQQGAREQFF; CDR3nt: TGCGCCAGCAGCCAACAGGGGGCTCGGGAGCAGTTCTTC
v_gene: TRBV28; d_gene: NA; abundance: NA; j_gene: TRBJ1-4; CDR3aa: CASSLITVRTPTGKLFF; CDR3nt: TGTGCCAGCAGTTTAATTACAGTGAGGACCCCGACTGGAAAACTGTTTTTT
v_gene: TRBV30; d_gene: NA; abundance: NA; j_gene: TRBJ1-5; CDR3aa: CAWSRSYNQPQHF; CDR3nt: TGTGCCTGGAGTCGTAGCTACAATCAGCCCCAGCATTTT
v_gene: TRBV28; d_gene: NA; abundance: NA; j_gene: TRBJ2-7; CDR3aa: CASSWGSTPGIYEQYF; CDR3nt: TGTGCCAGCAGCTGGGGGAGCACGCCAGGCATCTACGAGCAGTACTTC
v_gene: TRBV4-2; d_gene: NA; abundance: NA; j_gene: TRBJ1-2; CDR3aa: CASSQWAHWTVYGYTF; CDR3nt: TGTGCCAGCAGCCAATGGGCCCACTGGACTGTCTATGGCTACACCTTC
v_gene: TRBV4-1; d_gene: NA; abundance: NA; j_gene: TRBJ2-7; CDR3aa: CASSQFGTYEQYF; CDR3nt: TGCGCCAGCAGCCAATTCGGAACCTACGAGCAGTACTTC
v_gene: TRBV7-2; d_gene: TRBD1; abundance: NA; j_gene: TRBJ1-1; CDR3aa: CASSLGQGNTEAFF; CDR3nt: TGTGCCAGCAGCCTCGGACAGGGGAACACTGAAGCTTTCTTT
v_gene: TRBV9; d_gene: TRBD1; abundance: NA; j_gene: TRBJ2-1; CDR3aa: CASSVEDRGPYNEQFF; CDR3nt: TGTGCCAGCAGCGTAGAGGATAGGGGGCCCTACAATGAGCAGTTCTTC
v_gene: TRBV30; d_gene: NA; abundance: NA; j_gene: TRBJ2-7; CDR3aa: CAWSVSSYEQYF; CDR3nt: TGTGCCTGGAGTGTGAGCTCCTACGAGCAGTACTTC
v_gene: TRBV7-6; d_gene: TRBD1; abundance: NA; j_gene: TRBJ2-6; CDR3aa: CASSPLGQGLVTGANVLTF; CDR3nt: TGTGCCAGCAGCCCGCTGGGACAGGGGCTCGTCACTGGGGCCAACGTCCTGACTTTC
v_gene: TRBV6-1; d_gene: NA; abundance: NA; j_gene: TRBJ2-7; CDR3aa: CASSDVPGYEQYF; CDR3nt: TGTGCCAGCAGTGACGTCCCAGGTTACGAGCAGTACTTC
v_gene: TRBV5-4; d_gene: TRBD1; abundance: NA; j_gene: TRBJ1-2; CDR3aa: CASSPGTGYGYTF; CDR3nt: TGTGCCAGCAGCCCCGGGACAGGGTATGGCTACACCTTC
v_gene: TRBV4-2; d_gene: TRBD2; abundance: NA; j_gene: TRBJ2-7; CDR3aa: CASSQLAATYEQYF; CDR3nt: TGTGCCAGCAGCCAACTAGCGGCCACATACGAGCAGTACTTC
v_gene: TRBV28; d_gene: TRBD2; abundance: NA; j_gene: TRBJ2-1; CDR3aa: CASSTPGLAGENEQFF; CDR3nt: TGTGCCAGCAGTACCCCGGGACTAGCGGGAGAAAATGAGCAGTTCTTC
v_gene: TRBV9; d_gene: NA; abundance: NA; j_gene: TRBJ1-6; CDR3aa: CASSVSPLLTENSPLHF; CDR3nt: TGTGCCAGCAGCGTTTCTCCCCTATTGACAGAAAATTCACCCCTCCACTTT
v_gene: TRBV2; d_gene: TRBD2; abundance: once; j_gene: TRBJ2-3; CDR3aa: CASSAGGVIRRTDTQYF; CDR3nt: TGTGCCAGCAGTGCGGGAGGGGTTATCAGGCGCACAGATACGCAGTATTTT
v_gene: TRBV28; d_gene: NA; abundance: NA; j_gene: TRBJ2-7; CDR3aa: CASSFEGARRYEQYF; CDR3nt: TGTGCCAGCAGTTTCGAAGGGGCGAGAAGGTACGAGCAGTACTTC
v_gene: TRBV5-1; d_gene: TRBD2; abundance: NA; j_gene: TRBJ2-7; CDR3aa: CASSGTSGPYEQYF; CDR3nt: TGCGCCAGCAGCGGGACTAGCGGTCCCTACGAGCAGTACTTC
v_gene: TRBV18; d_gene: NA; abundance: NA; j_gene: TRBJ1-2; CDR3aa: CASSRLIHYGYTF; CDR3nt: TGTGCCAGCTCGCGGCTAATACACTATGGCTACACCTTC
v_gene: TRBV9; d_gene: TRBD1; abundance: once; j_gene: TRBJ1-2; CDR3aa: CASSVSRDRVEGYTF; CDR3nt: TGTGCCAGCAGCGTGTCCCGGGACAGGGTGGAAGGCTACACCTTC
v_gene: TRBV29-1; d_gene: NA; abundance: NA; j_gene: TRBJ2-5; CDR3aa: CSVPIRPGETQYF; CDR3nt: TGCAGCGTCCCGATCCGGCCTGGAGAGACCCAGTACTTC
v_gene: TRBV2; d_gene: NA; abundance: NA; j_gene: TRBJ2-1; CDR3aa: CASSERSQGSYNEQFF; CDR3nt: TGTGCCAGCAGTGAGCGTTCACAGGGTTCCTACAATGAGCAGTTCTTC
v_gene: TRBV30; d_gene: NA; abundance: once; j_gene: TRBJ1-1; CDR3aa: CAWSVFYFVGGMNTEAFF; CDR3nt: TGTGCCTGGAGTGTCTTTTATTTTGTGGGGGGTATGAACACTGAAGCTTTCTTT